A selection of T cell receptor beta chains follows, all from one sample in a study of coeliac disease. Repertoires were generated with immunoSEQ multiplex PCR, while TCRdb's copy carries only in-frame clones and drops some. The table includes 4,000 to 4,500 clones, less than 75% detected once. Sequencing was done on a sample of intraepithelial lymphocytes from the gut. Receptors were obtained from a man between 65 and 85 years old with active celiac disease. CDR3s include the opening cysteine and the closing phenylalanine or tryptophan. A D gene is named only where the DNA matches it firmly. A row's size may be missing; if present it is once, few, many or a size class.

v_call	clone_size	d_call	j_call	cdr3_nt	cdr3_aa
TRBV10-3	.	TRBD2	TRBJ2-5	TGTGCCATCAGTAGCGGGAGTGAGGAGACCCAGTACTTC	CAISSGSEETQYF
TRBV10-2	.	TRBD2	TRBJ2-3	TGCGCCAGCAGCTCCGGGACTAGCGGGTCCCTCCTTTACACAGATACGCAGTATTTT	CASSSGTSGSLLYTDTQYF
TRBV29-1	.	.	TRBJ2-1	TGCAGCGTGAGGGACTACAATGAGCAGTTCTTC	CSVRDYNEQFF
TRBV7-6	.	TRBD2	TRBJ2-1	TGTGCCAGCAGCTTAGGGACTAGCAGGTCCTACAATGAGCAGTTCTTC	CASSLGTSRSYNEQFF
TRBV12-2	.	.	TRBJ2-5	TGTGCAAGTCGCTTAGCCCACCGGTGGTACCAAGAGACCCAGTACTTC	CASRLAHRWYQETQYF
TRBV28	few	TRBD2	TRBJ2-2	TGTGCCAGCACTTCGGGGGGTCGCACCGGGGAGCTGTTTTTT	CASTSGGRTGELFF
TRBV5-1	.	.	TRBJ2-2	TGCGCCAGCACCGCGGGTAGCGGAGACACCGGGGAGCTGTTTTTT	CASTAGSGDTGELFF
TRBV7-9	.	.	TRBJ2-2	TGTGCCAGCAGCTCATGGGACACCCACACCGGGGAGCTGTTTTTT	CASSSWDTHTGELFF
TRBV27	.	TRBD1	TRBJ2-7	TGTGCCAGCTCGGGACAGGGGGCCAACGAGCAGTACTTC	CASSGQGANEQYF
TRBV4-1	.	.	TRBJ1-5	TGCGCCAGCAGCCAAGGGGGAGGGGAGGACCAGCCCCAGCATTTT	CASSQGGGEDQPQHF
TRBV18	.	.	TRBJ1-2	TGTGCCAGCTCAGAAGGGAGAGACTATGGCTACACCTTC	CASSEGRDYGYTF
TRBV5-1	few	TRBD2	TRBJ2-5	TGCGCCAGCGCTCGGGACTACCGGTACCAAGAGACCCAGTACTTC	CASARDYRYQETQYF
TRBV5-1	.	.	TRBJ2-7	TGCGCCAGCAGCGTACAGGTTAGTTCCTACGAGCAGTACTTC	CASSVQVSSYEQYF
TRBV7-8	few	TRBD1	TRBJ1-6	TGTGCCAGCAGTTTTAGCGGAGACAGGGTTGGCTCACCCCTCCACTTT	CASSFSGDRVGSPLHF
TRBV28	few	.	TRBJ2-7	TGTGCCAGCAGTCTATTCTCCAGGGGCTCCTACGAGCAGTACTTC	CASSLFSRGSYEQYF
TRBV29-1	few	TRBD2	TRBJ2-3	TGCAGCGTCCTCTCCGGGACTAGCGGAGATAGCACAGATACGCAGTATTTT	CSVLSGTSGDSTDTQYF
TRBV6-1	.	.	TRBJ2-1	TGTGCCAGCAGTCCCCAGGGGGGATCCTACAATGAGCAGTTCTTC	CASSPQGGSYNEQFF
TRBV7-2	once	.	TRBJ1-4	TGTGCCAGCAGCCCCTTAGCGGGGGGGGGAGAAAAACTGTTTTTT	CASSPLAGGGEKLFF
TRBV5-6	few	TRBD1	TRBJ2-3	TGTGCCAGCAGCTTGGCTACAGGGGTAACAGATACGCAGTATTTT	CASSLATGVTDTQYF
TRBV5-1	few	.	TRBJ2-3	TGCGCCAGCAGCTTATATACAGATACGCAGTATTTT	CASSLYTDTQYF
TRBV6-5	.	TRBD1	TRBJ1-5	TGTGCCAGCACCCTTACAGGGGCCCTCAATCAGCCCCAGCATTTT	CASTLTGALNQPQHF
TRBV6-5	.	.	TRBJ1-2	TGTGCCAGCAGTGGGCAGGTAGCTAACTATGGCTACACCTTC	CASSGQVANYGYTF